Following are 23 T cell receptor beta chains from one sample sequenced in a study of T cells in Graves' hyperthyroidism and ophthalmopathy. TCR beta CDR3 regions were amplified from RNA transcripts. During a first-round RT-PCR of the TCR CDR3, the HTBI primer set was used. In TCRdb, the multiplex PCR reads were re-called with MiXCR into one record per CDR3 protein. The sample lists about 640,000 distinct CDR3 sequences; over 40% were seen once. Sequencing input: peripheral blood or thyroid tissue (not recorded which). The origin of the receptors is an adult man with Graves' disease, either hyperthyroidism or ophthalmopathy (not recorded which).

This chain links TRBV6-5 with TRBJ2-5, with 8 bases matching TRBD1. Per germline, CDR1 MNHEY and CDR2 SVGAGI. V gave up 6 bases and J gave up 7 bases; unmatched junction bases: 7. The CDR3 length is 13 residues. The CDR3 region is CASSEQGDGTQYF. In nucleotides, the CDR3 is TGTGCCAGCAGCGAACAGGGGGATGGGACCCAGTACTTC.

In nucleotides, the CDR3 is TGTGCCTCAGCAAGCACGAATTCACCCCTCCACTTT. Residues: CASASTNSPLHF. J is TRBJ1-6 and V is TRBV24-1; no reliable D call. The V and J ends lost 12 bases and 7 bases respectively, with 12 bases between them. This CDR3 region has 12 residues. In germline, CDR1 is KGHDR, CDR2 SFDVKD.

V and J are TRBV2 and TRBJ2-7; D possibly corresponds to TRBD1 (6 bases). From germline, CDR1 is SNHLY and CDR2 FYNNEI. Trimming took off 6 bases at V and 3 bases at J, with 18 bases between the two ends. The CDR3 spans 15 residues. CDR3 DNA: TGTGCCAGCAGCGCGCAACAGGGACAAATCTACGAGCAGTACTTC. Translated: CASSAQQGQIYEQYF.

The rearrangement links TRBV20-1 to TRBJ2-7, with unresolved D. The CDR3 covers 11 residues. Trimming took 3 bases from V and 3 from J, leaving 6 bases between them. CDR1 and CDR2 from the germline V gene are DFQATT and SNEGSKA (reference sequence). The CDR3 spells CSASLVYEQYF. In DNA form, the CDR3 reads TGCAGTGCTAGTCTAGTCTACGAGCAGTACTTC.

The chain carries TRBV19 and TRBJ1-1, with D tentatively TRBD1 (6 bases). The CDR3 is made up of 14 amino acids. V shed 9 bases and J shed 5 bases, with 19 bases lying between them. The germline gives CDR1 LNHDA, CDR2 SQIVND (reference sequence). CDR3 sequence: CASSYNGRGTEAFF. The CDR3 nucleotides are TGTGCCAGCAGTTATAATGGTAGGGGGACTGAAGCTTTCTTT.

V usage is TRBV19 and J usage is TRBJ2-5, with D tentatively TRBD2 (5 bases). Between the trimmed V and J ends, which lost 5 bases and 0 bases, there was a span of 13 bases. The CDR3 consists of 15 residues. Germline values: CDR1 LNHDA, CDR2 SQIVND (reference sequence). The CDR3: CASSAGRRYQETQYF. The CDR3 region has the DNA TGTGCCAGTAGTGCCGGACGGAGGTACCAAGAGACCCAGTACTTC. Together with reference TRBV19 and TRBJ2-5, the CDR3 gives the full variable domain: DGGITQSPKYLFRKEGQNVTLSCEQNLNHDAMYWYRQDPGQGLRLIYYSQIVNDFQKGDIAEGYSVSREKKESFPLTVTSAQKNPTAFYLCASSAGRRYQETQYFGPGTRLLVL.

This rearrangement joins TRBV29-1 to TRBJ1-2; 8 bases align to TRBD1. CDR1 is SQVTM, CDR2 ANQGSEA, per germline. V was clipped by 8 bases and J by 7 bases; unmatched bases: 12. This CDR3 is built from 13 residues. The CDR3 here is CSLVRQGSGGYTF. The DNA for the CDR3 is TGCAGCTTAGTTCGACAGGGGTCGGGTGGCTACACCTTC.

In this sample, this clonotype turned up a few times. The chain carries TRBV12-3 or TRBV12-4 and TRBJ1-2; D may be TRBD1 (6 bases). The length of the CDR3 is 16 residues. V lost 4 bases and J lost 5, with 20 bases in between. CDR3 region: CASSSLQGRLGYGYTF. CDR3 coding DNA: TGTGCCAGCAGTTCCCTACAGGGCCGCTTGGGATATGGCTACACCTTC.

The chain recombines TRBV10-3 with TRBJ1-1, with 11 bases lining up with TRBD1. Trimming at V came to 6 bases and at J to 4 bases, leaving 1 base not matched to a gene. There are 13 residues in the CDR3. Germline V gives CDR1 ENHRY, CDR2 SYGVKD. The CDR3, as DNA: TGTGCCATCAGGGGGACAGGGGGCACTGAAGCTTTCTTT. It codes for CAIRGTGGTEAFF.

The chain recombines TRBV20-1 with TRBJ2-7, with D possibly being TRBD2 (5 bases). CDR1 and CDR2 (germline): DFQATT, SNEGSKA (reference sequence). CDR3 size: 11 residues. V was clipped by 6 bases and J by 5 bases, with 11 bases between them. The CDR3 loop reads CSATGSNEQYF. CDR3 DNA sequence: TGCAGTGCCACGGGAAGCAACGAGCAGTACTTC.

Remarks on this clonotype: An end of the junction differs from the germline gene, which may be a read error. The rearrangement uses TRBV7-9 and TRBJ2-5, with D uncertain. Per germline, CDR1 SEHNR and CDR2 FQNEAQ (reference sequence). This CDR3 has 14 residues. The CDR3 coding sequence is TGCGCCAGCAGCTTGGGTTACGATCAAGAGACCCAGTACTTC. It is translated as CASSLGYDQETQYF.

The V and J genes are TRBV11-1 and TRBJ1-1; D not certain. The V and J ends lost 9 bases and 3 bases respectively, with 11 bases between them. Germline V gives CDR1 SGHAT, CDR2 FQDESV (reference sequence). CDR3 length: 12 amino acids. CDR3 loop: CASLGRDTEAFF. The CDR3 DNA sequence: TGTGCCAGTTTAGGGCGGGACACTGAAGCTTTCTTT.

CDR3 bases: TGTGCCACCAGTGCTTGGGGGGTAGAGACCCAGTACTTC. This sequence encodes CATSAWGVETQYF. This chain uses TRBV24-1 with TRBJ2-5, with TRBD2 as a possible D gene (6 bases). The CDR3 totals 13 residues. Per the germline V gene, CDR1 is KGHDR and CDR2 is SFDVKD. V was cut by 5 bases and J by 4 bases, with 10 bases left in between.

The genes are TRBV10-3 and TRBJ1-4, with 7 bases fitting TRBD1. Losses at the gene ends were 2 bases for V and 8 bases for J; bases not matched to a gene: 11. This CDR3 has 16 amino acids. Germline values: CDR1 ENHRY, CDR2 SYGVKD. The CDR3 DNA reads TGTGCCATCAGTGAGAGCACCCGGGACAGAGTCGAAAAACTGTTTTTT. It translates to CAISESTRDRVEKLFF.

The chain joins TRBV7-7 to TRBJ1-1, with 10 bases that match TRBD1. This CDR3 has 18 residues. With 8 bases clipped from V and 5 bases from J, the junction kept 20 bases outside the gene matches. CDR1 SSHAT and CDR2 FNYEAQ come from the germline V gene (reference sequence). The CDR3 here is CASASSFTLGQGSTEAFF. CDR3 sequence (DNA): TGTGCCAGCGCCAGCAGCTTCACTTTGGGACAGGGGAGTACTGAAGCTTTCTTT. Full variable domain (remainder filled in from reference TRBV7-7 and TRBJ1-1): GAGVSQSPRYKVTKRGQDVTLRCDPISSHATLYWYQQALGQGPEFLTYFNYEAQPDKSGLPSDRFSAERPEGSISTLTIQRTEQRDSAMYRCASASSFTLGQGSTEAFFGQGTRLTVV.

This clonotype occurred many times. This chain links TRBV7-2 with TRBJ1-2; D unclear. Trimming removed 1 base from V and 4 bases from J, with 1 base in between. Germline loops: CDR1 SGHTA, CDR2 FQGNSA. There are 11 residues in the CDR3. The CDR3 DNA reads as TGTGCCAGCAGCTTAGTCTATGGCTACACCTTC. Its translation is CASSLVYGYTF.

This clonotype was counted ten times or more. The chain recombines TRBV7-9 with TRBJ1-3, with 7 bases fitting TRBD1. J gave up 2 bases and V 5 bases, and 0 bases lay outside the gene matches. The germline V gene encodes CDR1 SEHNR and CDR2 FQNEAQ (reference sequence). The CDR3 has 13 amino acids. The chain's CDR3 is CASSQGAGNTIYF. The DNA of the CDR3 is TGTGCCAGCAGCCAGGGGGCTGGAAACACCATATATTTT.

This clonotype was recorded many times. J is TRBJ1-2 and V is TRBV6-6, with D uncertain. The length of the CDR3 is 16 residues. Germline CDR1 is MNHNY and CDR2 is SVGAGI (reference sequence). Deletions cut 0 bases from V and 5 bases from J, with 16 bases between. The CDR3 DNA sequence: TGTGCCAGCAGTTACTCGAGGAGAGCCTCTGATTATGGCTACACCTTC. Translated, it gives CASSYSRRASDYGYTF.

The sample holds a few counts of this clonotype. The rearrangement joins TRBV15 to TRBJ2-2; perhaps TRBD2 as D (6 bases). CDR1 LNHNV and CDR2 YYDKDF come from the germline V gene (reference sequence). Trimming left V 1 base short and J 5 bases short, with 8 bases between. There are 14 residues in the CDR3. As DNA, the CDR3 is TGTGCCACCAGCAGAGGGAGGGGTACCGGGGAGCTGTTTTTT. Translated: CATSRGRGTGELFF.

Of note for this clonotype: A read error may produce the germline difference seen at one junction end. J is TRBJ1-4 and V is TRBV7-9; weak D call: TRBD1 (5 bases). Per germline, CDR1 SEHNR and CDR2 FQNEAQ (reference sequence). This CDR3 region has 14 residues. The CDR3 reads CASSPTGVYEKLFF. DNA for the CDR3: TGCGCCAGCAGCCCGACGGGGGTCTATGAAAAACTGTTTTTT. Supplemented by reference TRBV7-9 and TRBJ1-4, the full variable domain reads DTGVSQNPRHKITKRGQNVTFRCDPISEHNRLYWYRQTLGQGPEFLTYFQNEAQLEKSRLLSDRFSAERPKGSFSTLEIQRTEQGDSAMYLCASSPTGVYEKLFFGSGTQLSVL.

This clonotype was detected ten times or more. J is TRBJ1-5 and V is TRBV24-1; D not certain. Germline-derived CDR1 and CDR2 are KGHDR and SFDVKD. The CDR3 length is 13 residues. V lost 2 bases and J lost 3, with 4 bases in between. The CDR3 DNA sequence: TGTGCCACCAGTGATTACGCCAATCAGCCCCAGCATTTT. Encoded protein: CATSDYANQPQHF.

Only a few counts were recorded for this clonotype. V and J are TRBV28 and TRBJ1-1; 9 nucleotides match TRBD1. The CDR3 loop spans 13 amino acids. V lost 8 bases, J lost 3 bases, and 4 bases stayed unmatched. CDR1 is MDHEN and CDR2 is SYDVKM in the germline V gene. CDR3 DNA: TGTGCCAGCCACAGGGGGCGAGACACTGAAGCTTTCTTT. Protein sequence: CASHRGRDTEAFF.

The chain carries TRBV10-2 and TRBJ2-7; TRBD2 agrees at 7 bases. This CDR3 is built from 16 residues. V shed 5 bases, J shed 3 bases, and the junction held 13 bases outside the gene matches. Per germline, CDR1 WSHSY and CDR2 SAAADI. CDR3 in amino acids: CASSLSPGRDGYEQYF. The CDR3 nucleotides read TGCGCCAGCAGTTTGTCCCCAGGGAGGGATGGCTACGAGCAGTACTTC.